This TCR beta chain was retrieved from a study of cytomegalovirus exposure and HLA in healthy donors. Study in general: The Caucasian-associated ancestry cluster contained about 80% of the approximately 400 genotyped donors. Study-level findings and limits: In an earlier analysis, about 87% or about 30%: the productive usage of most TCR beta V segments.

The germline V gene encodes CDR1 SGDLS and CDR2 YYNGEE. V lost 3 bases to trimming and J lost 0 bases, with 19 bases between them. The CDR3 extends over 19 amino acids. Of note for this clone: The antigen is undetermined.

Primers: 60 Vbeta forward and 13 Jbeta reverse. This table comes from immunoSEQ multiplex PCR, and its TCRdb copy is limited to in-frame clones, with some not included. The data contain approximately 190,000 clones, 65% to 90% of them singletons. Source material: PBMCs. This TCR came from a man aged 40-50 years in good health and CMV-seropositive. The J gene is TRBJ2-6, the V gene TRBV9; TRBD1 might be the D (5 bases). The CDR3 region is CASSGPLDRFSSGANVLTF. In DNA, the CDR3 is TGTGCCAGCAGCGGACCATTAGACAGATTCTCCTCTGGGGCCAACGTCCTGACTTTC. Looking up the rest from reference TRBV9 and TRBJ2-6 gives the full variable domain: DSGVTQTPKHLITATGQRVTLRCSPRSGDLSVYWYQQSLDQGLQFLIQYYNGEERAKGNILERFSAQQFPDLHSELNLSSLELGDSALYFCASSGPLDRFSSGANVLTFGAGSRLTVL.